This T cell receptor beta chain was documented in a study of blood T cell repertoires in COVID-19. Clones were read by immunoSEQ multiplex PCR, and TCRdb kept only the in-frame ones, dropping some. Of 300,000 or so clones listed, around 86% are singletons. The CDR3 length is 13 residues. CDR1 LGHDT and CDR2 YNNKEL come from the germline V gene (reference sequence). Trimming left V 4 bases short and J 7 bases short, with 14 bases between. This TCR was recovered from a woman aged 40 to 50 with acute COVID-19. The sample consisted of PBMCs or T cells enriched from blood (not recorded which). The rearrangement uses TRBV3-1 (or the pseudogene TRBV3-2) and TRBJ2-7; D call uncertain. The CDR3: CASSRYSGGEQYF. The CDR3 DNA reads TGTGCCAGCAGCCGCTATTCGGGTGGGGAGCAGTACTTC.